Presented here are 8 T cell receptor beta chains from one specimen sequenced in a study of blood T cells in healthy people across ages. A second about 7 to 12 cycle PCR used barcoded and J-beta primers. TCRdb processed the 5' RACE reads anew with MiXCR; each CDR3 protein has one entry. Among more than 500,000 distinct CDR3 sequences listed, around a quarter were seen once. The data were also submitted as part of a second study, on T cells of mothers and their children.

Specimen: blood. Receptor source: a boy between 2 and 15 years old in good health.

The chain is built from TRBV7-9 and TRBJ1-4; no clear D gene. The V gene's germline CDR1 is SEHNR and CDR2 FQNEAQ (reference sequence). Trimming pared 5 bases from V and 0 bases from J, leaving 16 bases between. This CDR3 comprises 17 residues. As DNA, the CDR3 is TGTGCCAGCAGCCGAACAGAGGCTCCTGCAACTAATGAAAAACTGTTTTTT. Its translation is CASSRTEAPATNEKLFF.

This clonotype was picked up a small number of times. CDR3 DNA sequence: TGCAGTGCTTCTATAGAGGACAGCACAGATACGCAGTATTTT. The encoded protein is CSASIEDSTDTQYF. The rearrangement uses TRBV20-1 and TRBJ2-3; D gene unclear. The V end lost 5 bases, the J end lost 0 bases, and 12 bases lay between the germline ends. Germline-derived CDR1 and CDR2 are DFQATT and SNEGSKA (reference sequence). CDR3 size: 14 residues.

The chain has TRBV3-1 and TRBJ1-2; D gene unclear. This CDR3 contains 18 residues. From germline, CDR1 is LGHDT and CDR2 YNNKEL (reference sequence). Trimming pared 4 bases from V and 2 bases from J, leaving 23 bases between. In nucleotides, the CDR3 is TGTGCCAGCAGCCCGGTTTTTTTTACGCGGGGTTGGAACTATGGCTACACCTTC. It translates to CASSPVFFTRGWNYGYTF.

The chain couples TRBV11-2 to TRBJ2-4; 8 nucleotides line up with TRBD2. Trimming took 7 bases from V and 4 from J; bases not matched to a gene: 3. The CDR3 runs to 13 residues. Germline V lookup: CDR1 SGHAT, CDR2 FQNNGV. The CDR3 nucleotides read TGTGCCAGCACCGGGACTAGAAAAAACATTCAGTACTTC. Its translation is CASTGTRKNIQYF.

This chain joins TRBV5-1 and TRBJ2-7; D possibly uses TRBD1 or TRBD2 (5 bases each). This CDR3 has 13 residues. V shed 5 bases and J shed 4 bases, with 13 bases lying between them. In germline, CDR1 is SGHRS, CDR2 YFSETQ. CDR3 sequence reads: CASRGDRYYEQYF. In DNA form, the CDR3 reads TGCGCCAGCAGAGGGGACCGATATTACGAGCAGTACTTC.

In this sample, this clonotype turned up many times. The CDR3 reads CASRRTGAGEKLFF. The CDR3 coding sequence is TGTGCCAGCAGAAGGACAGGGGCGGGGGAAAAACTGTTTTTT. The chain uses TRBV7-2 and TRBJ1-4; 9 nucleotides agree with TRBD1. V was pared by 6 bases and J by 8 bases, with 7 bases of the junction left unmatched. The CDR3 is 14 residues long. Germline V gene lookup returns CDR1 SGHTA and CDR2 FQGNSA.

The chain is built from TRBV4-3 and TRBJ1-2; 7 nucleotides align to TRBD1. Germline V lookup: CDR1 LGHNA, CDR2 YSLEER. The CDR3 runs to 16 residues. V shed 0 bases, J shed 7 bases, and the junction held 11 bases outside the gene matches. CDR3 residues: CASSQETLARGSGYTF. Written as DNA, the CDR3 is TGCGCCAGCAGCCAAGAAACCCTAGCCAGGGGGAGTGGCTACACCTTC.

There are a few counts of this clonotype. V usage is TRBV2 and J usage is TRBJ2-4, with D possibly matching TRBD2 (6 bases). CDR1 and CDR2 (germline): SNHLY, FYNNEI. Trimming shortened V by 11 bases and J by 0 bases, and 11 bases separated the two germline ends. This CDR3 has 13 amino acids. The CDR3 is CAGGTVAKNIQYF. As DNA, the CDR3 is TGTGCCGGAGGGACTGTAGCCAAAAACATTCAGTACTTC.